These 10 T cell receptor beta chains came from one sample sequenced in a study of CD8+ T cells in alopecia areata. Treatment denoted: oral pan-JAK inhibitor, 5-10 mg twice daily. RNA was isolated and reverse transcribed to cDNA, the sequencing template. Assay: immunoSEQ multiplex PCR; the TCRdb copy retains only in-frame clones and omits some. Among about 64,000 clones listed, under 60% were seen once. The sample in question was CD8+ T cells sorted from blood, obtained at approximately week 39, from a patient treated with tofacitinib. The receptor set was obtained from a human donor with alopecia areata.

In this sample, this clone is medium-sized (0.01 to 0.1%). This rearrangement joins TRBV28 to TRBJ2-7; the D gene is possibly TRBD2 (6 bases). V dropped 6 bases and J dropped 4 bases, with 16 bases sitting between them. This CDR3 is built from 14 residues. The germline gives CDR1 MDHEN, CDR2 SYDVKM. The CDR3 coding sequence is TGTGCCAGCAGCCTCGGGACTGGGGGATACGAGCAGTACTTC. The encoded protein is CASSLGTGGYEQYF.

This clone has only a few counts. This rearrangement joins TRBV4-1 to TRBJ2-3; 11 bases fit TRBD2. This CDR3 is 16 amino acids long. V was pared by 1 base and J by 4 bases, with 4 bases of the junction left unmatched. Germline CDR1 reads MGHRA; CDR2 reads YSYEKL. The CDR3 DNA follows: TGCGCCAGCAGCCAAGGGTTAGCGGGAGGGCCAGATACGCAGTATTTT. Its translation: CASSQGLAGGPDTQYF.

For the CDR3, the DNA is TGCGCCAGCAGCCCACCCGACAGGGAGTCCTACGAGCAGTACTTC. As protein: CASSPPDRESYEQYF. The chain joins TRBV5-1 to TRBJ2-7; 7 nucleotides agree with TRBD1. Germline trimming cut 4 bases from V and 1 base from J; bases unmatched to any gene: 8. Germline values: CDR1 SGHRS, CDR2 YFSETQ. CDR3 size: 15 residues.

The CDR3 nucleotides are TGTGCCAGTAGTGGGATCACAGGTGGGAACACTGAAGCTTTCTTT. It specifies CASSGITGGNTEAFF. The chain employs TRBV19 and TRBJ1-1; weak D call: TRBD1 (5 bases). V lost 5 bases and J 1 base, leaving 14 bases between the germline ends. Germline V lookup: CDR1 LNHDA, CDR2 SQIVND (reference sequence). The CDR3 sequence is 15 residues long.

The CDR3 loop reads CASSSGTSPSTDTQYF. CDR3 nucleotides: TGTGCCAGCAGCTCTGGGACTAGCCCTAGCACAGATACGCAGTATTTT. V usage is TRBV11-2 and J usage is TRBJ2-3; TRBD2 agrees at 9 bases. V lost 4 bases to trimming and J lost 0 bases; unmatched junction nucleotides: 5. Per germline, CDR1 SGHAT and CDR2 FQNNGV. CDR3 length: 16 amino acids.

There are a few counts of this clone. The chain links TRBV4-1 to TRBJ2-1; 12 bases map to TRBD1. V gave up 2 bases and J gave up 6 bases; unmatched junction bases: 5. The germline gives CDR1 MGHRA, CDR2 YSYEKL. CDR3 length: 16 amino acids. CDR3 bases: TGCGCCAGCAGCCAAACCGGGACAGGGGGCTTCAATGAGCAGTTCTTC. Its protein product is CASSQTGTGGFNEQFF.

This clone appeared a few times. The chain couples TRBV2 to TRBJ2-1; D may be TRBD1 (5 bases). V was pared by 6 bases and J by 0 bases, with 12 bases between. Germline V gene lookup returns CDR1 SNHLY and CDR2 FYNNEI. There are 15 residues in the CDR3. Written as DNA, the CDR3 is TGTGCCAGCAGGGCCGACAGTAGCTCCTACAATGAGCAGTTCTTC. Its protein product is CASRADSSSYNEQFF.

V and J are TRBV9 and TRBJ1-5, with no clear D. The CDR3 length is 15 residues. The germline V gene has CDR1 SGDLS and CDR2 YYNGEE. Trimming left V 0 bases short and J 5 bases short, with 12 bases between. CDR3 sequence (DNA): TGTGCCAGCAGCGTAGGCTGGGGTCCCGATCAGCCCCAGCATTTT. Its protein product is CASSVGWGPDQPQHF.

This clone was seen a few times. The genes are TRBV19 and TRBJ2-3; a weak D match, TRBD2 (6 bases). Trimming removed 6 bases at V and 4 bases at J, with 14 bases between. Germline CDR1 LNHDA, CDR2 SQIVND (reference sequence). This CDR3 is built from 14 residues. In nucleotides, the CDR3 is TGTGCCAGTAGGATGCGGGGTTTGGCAGATACGCAGTATTTT. Translation gives CASRMRGLADTQYF.

The table lists this clone with a few counts. V and J are TRBV6-1 and TRBJ2-7; a possible D gene is TRBD2 (6 bases). Per the germline V gene, CDR1 is MNHNS and CDR2 is SASEGT. The CDR3 has 12 residues. With 5 bases removed from V and 6 bases from J, the gap between germline ends came to 11 bases. CDR3 sequence reads: CASSQGLPEQYF. DNA of the CDR3: TGTGCCAGCAGTCAGGGACTCCCCGAGCAGTACTTC.